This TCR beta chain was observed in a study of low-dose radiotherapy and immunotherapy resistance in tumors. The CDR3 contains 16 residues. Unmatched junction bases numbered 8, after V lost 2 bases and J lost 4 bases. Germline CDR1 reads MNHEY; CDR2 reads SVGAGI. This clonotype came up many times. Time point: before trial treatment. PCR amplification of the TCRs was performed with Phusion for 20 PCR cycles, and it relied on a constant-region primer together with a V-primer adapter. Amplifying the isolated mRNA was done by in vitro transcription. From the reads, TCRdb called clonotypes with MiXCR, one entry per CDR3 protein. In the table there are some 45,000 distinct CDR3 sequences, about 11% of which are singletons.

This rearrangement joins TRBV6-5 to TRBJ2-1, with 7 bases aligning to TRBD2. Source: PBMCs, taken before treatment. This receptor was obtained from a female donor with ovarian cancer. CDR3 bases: TGTGCCAGCAGTTACCCCCTCCCGGGGGGTTACAATGAGCAGTTCTTC. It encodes CASSYPLPGGYNEQFF.